What follows are 10 T cell receptor beta chains derived from one specimen sequenced in a study of blood T cell repertoires in COVID-19 (dated by TCRdb to about 2020). Preparation of the library involved the immunoSEQ multiplex PCR assay. In its TCRdb copy, this immuneACCESS table keeps in-frame sequences only and misses some clones. Where compared with another copy, unresolved V genes explain less than half of these, and the others have no known cause. This sample is represented by approximately 220,000 clones; 85% to 90% of them were singletons. Jointly, the top ten make up roughly 6.4% of the sample. The sequenced sample consisted of peripheral blood. These receptor sequences come from a man in his sixties who had recovered from COVID-19.

The chain couples TRBV19 to TRBJ2-7, with D perhaps matching TRBD1 (5 bases). CDR3 size: 16 residues. Trimming cost V 5 bases and J 2 bases, with 19 bases left between them. Germline assignment: CDR1 LNHDA and CDR2 SQIVND (reference sequence). The CDR3 nucleotides are TGTGCCAGTAGTCTGGCTACCCTAAAAGGGGCCTACGAGCAGTACTTC. It encodes CASSLATLKGAYEQYF.

The chain joins TRBV5-1 to TRBJ2-1; 9 nucleotides align to TRBD1. CDR1 is SGHRS and CDR2 is YFSETQ in the germline V gene. J was trimmed by 8 bases and V by 0 bases; bases with no gene match: 6. The CDR3 consists of 15 residues. The CDR3 region has the DNA TGCGCCAGCAGCTTGGGGGGACAGGGTTGGGATGAGCAGTTCTTC. It is translated as CASSLGGQGWDEQFF. The complete variable domain, with remaining parts taken from reference TRBV5-1 and TRBJ2-1, reads KAGVTQTPRYLIKTRGQQVTLSCSPISGHRSVSWYQQTPGQGLQFLFEYFSETQRNKGNFPGRFSGRQFSNSRSEMNVSTLELGDSALYLCASSLGGQGWDEQFFGPGTRLTVL.

The chain links TRBV10-3 to TRBJ1-1; 7 bases map to TRBD1. The germline V gene encodes CDR1 ENHRY and CDR2 SYGVKD. The V segment lost 10 bases and the J segment 6 bases; nucleotides outside the gene matches: 20. CDR3 length: 16 residues. The CDR3 region has the DNA TGTGCCAAGCTCCCCCCAATTCCGGACAGGACAGCTGAAGCTTTCTTT. Amino acid sequence: CAKLPPIPDRTAEAFF.

The chain combines TRBV11-2 with TRBJ2-3; D call uncertain. The length of the CDR3 is 12 residues. CDR1 is SGHAT and CDR2 is FQNNGV in the germline V gene. The V end was cut by 4 bases, the J end by 6 bases, with 8 bases between. CDR3 bases: TGTGCCAGCAGCTCCCCAGGTGATACGCAGTATTTT. Translation gives CASSSPGDTQYF. The whole variable domain, remainder taken from reference TRBV11-2 and TRBJ2-3, is EAGVAQSPRYKIIEKRQSVAFWCNPISGHATLYWYQQILGQGPKLLIQFQNNGVVDDSQLPKDRFSAERLKGVDSTLKIQPAKLEDSAVYLCASSSPGDTQYFGPGTRLTVL.

There are a few counts of this clone. V usage is TRBV12-5 and J usage is TRBJ1-1, with no clear D. V was cut by 3 bases and J by 0 bases, with 2 bases left in between. Germline loops: CDR1 LGHNT, CDR2 FRNRAP. The CDR3 sequence is 12 residues long. The CDR3 DNA follows: TGTGCTAGTGGTTTTATGAACACTGAAGCTTTCTTT. It translates to CASGFMNTEAFF.

Worth noting for this clone: A much larger clone lies one base from this, so it may be a read error. The chain uses TRBV5-4 and TRBJ1-1, with D unresolved. This CDR3 contains 12 residues. Trimming cost V 4 bases and J 1 base, with 5 bases left between them. Germline V gives CDR1 SGHNT, CDR2 YYREEE (reference sequence). CDR3 loop: CASSPWNTEAFF. CDR3 nucleotides: TGTGCCAGCAGCCCCTGGAACACTGAAGCTTTCTTT.

Regarding this clone: The same CDR3 arises from other DNA sequences in this sample as well. V and J are TRBV5-1 and TRBJ2-1; D not resolved. The ends were cut back, 0 bases at V and 7 bases at J, with 8 bases in the middle. Germline V CDR1 and CDR2: SGHRS, YFSETQ. The CDR3 extends over 13 amino acids. Here the CDR3 DNA reads TGCGCCAGCAGCTTGGGGCCCAATAATGAGCAGTTCTTC. Its translation: CASSLGPNNEQFF.

This clone was seen only once. This chain connects TRBV25-1 to TRBJ2-1; 10 bases match TRBD2. Looked up from germline, CDR1 is MGHDK and CDR2 is SYGVNS. The CDR3 covers 15 residues. V shed 3 bases and J 7 bases; nucleotides not matched to a gene: 6. CDR3 in amino acids: CASSETSGPWNEQFF. DNA for the CDR3: TGTGCCAGCAGTGAGACTAGCGGGCCGTGGAATGAGCAGTTCTTC.

The chain combines TRBV5-1 with TRBJ1-4; 8 bases fit TRBD1. Germline CDR1 and CDR2: SGHRS and YFSETQ. V lost 3 bases and J lost 3; bases outside the gene matches: 7. This CDR3 region has 16 residues. CDR3 region: CASSSSTGGANEKLFF. The CDR3 DNA sequence: TGCGCCAGCAGCTCGTCTACAGGGGGAGCTAATGAAAAACTGTTTTTT.

CDR3 region: CASSLGQNYGYTF. In DNA form, the CDR3 reads TGTGCCAGCAGCTTAGGCCAGAACTATGGCTACACCTTC. This chain links TRBV11-2 with TRBJ1-2; no definite D call. The CDR3 spans 13 residues. Looked up from germline, CDR1 is SGHAT and CDR2 is FQNNGV. Trimming cost V 1 base and J 2 bases, with 5 bases left between them.